The rows below give T cell receptor beta chains drawn from one sample of a study of early stage breast cancer tumors. The assay was immunoSEQ multiplex PCR, and TCRdb's table has in-frame clones only and misses some. The sample contains some 48,000 clones, 75% to 85% of which appear only once. Material for sequencing was blood. The receptors come from a person aged 50-59 years with breast cancer. The CDR3 runs from the conserved cysteine through the conserved F or W. D genes are given only for firm matches. Clone size is not always given. Where it is, it says once, few, many or a class for expanded clones.

clone size	D gene	V gene	J gene	CDR3 DNA	CDR3 protein
-	-	TRBV29-1	TRBJ1-2	TGCAGCGTTGAGGAGGTGTACTATGGCTACACCTTC	CSVEEVYYGYTF
few	-	TRBV5-4	TRBJ2-3	TGTGCCAGCAGCGTCGCAGGGTTCGAAGATACGCAGTATTTT	CASSVAGFEDTQYF
-	TRBD1	TRBV9	TRBJ2-7	TGTGCCAGCAGCGGACAGGGGGGCGACCGCGAGCAGTACTTC	CASSGQGGDREQYF
few	-	TRBV19	TRBJ1-1	TGTGCCAGTACCATGGGGTACACTGAAGCTTTCTTT	CASTMGYTEAFF
-	-	TRBV7-2	TRBJ2-7	TGTGCCAGCAGCTTAGTCGGTAGCGGTACCTACGAGCAGTACTTC	CASSLVGSGTYEQYF
few	-	TRBV7-8	TRBJ1-6	TGTGCCGGTGCTAGCTCCTATAATTCACCCCTCCACTTT	CAGASSYNSPLHF
-	-	TRBV10-2	TRBJ1-2	TGCGCCAGCAGTCCCCGCGGAAGGGGGGATGGCTACACCTTC	CASSPRGRGDGYTF
-	-	TRBV2	TRBJ2-7	TGTGCCAGCAGTGGCCGTGAGCAGTACTTC	CASSGREQYF
once	-	TRBV9	TRBJ2-1	TGTGCCAGCAGCGCAGGCTCCGGCGGGTGGGGCAATGAGCAGTTCTTC	CASSAGSGGWGNEQFF
-	TRBD1	TRBV6-1	TRBJ2-5	TGTGCCAGCAGAAACAGGGGGTTGGGAGAGACCCAGTACTTC	CASRNRGLGETQYF
-	-	TRBV4-1	TRBJ2-5	TGCGCCAGCAGCCAAGGAGGGGTTTCGGGGCTCCAAGAGACCCAGTACTTC	CASSQGGVSGLQETQYF
-	TRBD1	TRBV9	TRBJ1-6	TGTGCCAGCAGCGTAGGGGACGGACAGGGGCGGAATTCACCCCTCCACTTT	CASSVGDGQGRNSPLHF
once	TRBD2	TRBV7-2	TRBJ2-1	TGTGCCAGCAGCTCCTACAGCGGGGCCTTGTTAGGTAATGAGCAGTTCTTC	CASSSYSGALLGNEQFF
few	-	TRBV9	TRBJ1-2	TGTGCCAGCAGCTCCCGTGGGTGGGTTGGCGGCTACACCTTC	CASSSRGWVGGYTF
-	-	TRBV6-5	TRBJ2-5	TGTGCCAGCAGTTACTCACCTGGAGGGGGGCCCGAGACCCAGTACTTC	CASSYSPGGGPETQYF
-	TRBD2	TRBV13	TRBJ2-1	TGTGCCAGCAGCTCGAGAACGGGACTAGCGACTAGTGAGCAGTTCTTC	CASSSRTGLATSEQFF
-	TRBD1	TRBV28	TRBJ1-5	TGTGCCAGCAGATCGCGGACAGGGATCCCTTCTAGGAATCAGCCCCAGCATTTT	CASRSRTGIPSRNQPQHF
-	TRBD1	TRBV27	TRBJ1-6	TGTGCCAGCAGTAGACCGGGACAGGGAAAGGGGGCCCTCCACTTT	CASSRPGQGKGALHF
-	TRBD1	TRBV18	TRBJ2-7	TGTGCCAGCTCACCCCCCGGGACAGGTTCCTACGAGCAGTACTTC	CASSPPGTGSYEQYF
few	TRBD1	TRBV10-1	TRBJ2-7	TGCGCCAGCAGTGAGGGGACAGGACCGCCCTACGAGCAGTACTTC	CASSEGTGPPYEQYF
-	-	TRBV7-2	TRBJ2-7	TGTGCCAGCAGCTTAGAGGGCAGCTCCTACGAGCAGTACTTC	CASSLEGSSYEQYF
-	-	TRBV28	TRBJ2-3	TGTGCCAGCAGTTTGGGGGGGGCTAACACAGATACGCAGTATTTT	CASSLGGANTDTQYF
-	-	TRBV6-6	TRBJ2-6	TGTGCCAGCAGTCACGGTTCTGGGGCCAACGTCCTGACTTTC	CASSHGSGANVLTF
once	-	TRBV18	TRBJ2-5	TGTGCCAGCTCACCTGGCAACAGTGAGACCCAGTACTTC	CASSPGNSETQYF
-	-	TRBV4-3	TRBJ2-5	TGCGCCAGCAGCCAAGAGTTCCCCCCCACACTGGGGGAGGAGACCCAGTACTTC	CASSQEFPPTLGEETQYF
-	-	TRBV29-1	TRBJ2-5	TGCAGCGTTGACCTCAGAGGGGTTGCAGGGGAAGAGACCCAGTACTTC	CSVDLRGVAGEETQYF